Listed below are T cell receptor beta chains from one sample, sequenced in a study of blood T cells in healthy people across ages. MiXCR was run by TCRdb on the 5' RACE reads, yielding one entry per CDR3 protein. The sample records about 1.5 million distinct CDR3 sequences, roughly two fifths being singletons. Sequencing input: blood. These receptors originate from a woman between 18 and 29 years old in good health. The CDR3 runs from the conserved cysteine through the conserved F or W. Each record gives: CDR3 length, clone size, V gene, CDR3 protein. Size is omitted from some rows. Given values are once, few, many or a class for expanded clones.

len: 15
abundance: NA
v_gene: TRBV10-3
CDR3aa: CAISGVGTGAGEQYF

len: 14
abundance: NA
v_gene: TRBV15
CDR3aa: CATSRGGTTDTQYF

len: 15
abundance: NA
v_gene: TRBV6-2/TRBV6-3
CDR3aa: CASSFPLDRTDTQYF

len: 14
abundance: NA
v_gene: TRBV29-1
CDR3aa: CSVPAGEGINEQYF

len: 13
abundance: NA
v_gene: TRBV2
CDR3aa: CATLALRIYGYTF

len: 13
abundance: NA
v_gene: TRBV11-3
CDR3aa: CASSLGEYYEQYF

len: 14
abundance: few
v_gene: TRBV5-1
CDR3aa: CASSLVMVAGEQYF

len: 18
abundance: NA
v_gene: TRBV14
CDR3aa: CASSQDGDWGSPYNEQYF

len: 13
abundance: NA
v_gene: TRBV20-1
CDR3aa: CSARPDRGDEAFF

len: 16
abundance: many
v_gene: TRBV7-9
CDR3aa: CASRLRRVSTDTEAFF

len: 13
abundance: few
v_gene: TRBV12-3/TRBV12-4
CDR3aa: CASAGRRRDEQYF

len: 16
abundance: NA
v_gene: TRBV4-1
CDR3aa: CASSHLVGGNNQPQHF

len: 12
abundance: NA
v_gene: TRBV4-1
CDR3aa: CASSNSATEAFF

len: 14
abundance: NA
v_gene: TRBV4-3
CDR3aa: CASSQGEGRYEQYF

len: 15
abundance: NA
v_gene: TRBV11-2
CDR3aa: CASSTGGATNEKLFF

len: 14
abundance: few
v_gene: TRBV4-2
CDR3aa: CASSQDFSTGELFF

len: 18
abundance: NA
v_gene: TRBV4-3
CDR3aa: CASSQDMVRGEMNTEAFF

len: 13
abundance: few
v_gene: TRBV24-1
CDR3aa: CATRQGLQETQYF